This passage covers 23 T cell receptor beta chains from one sample sequenced in a study of T cell responses to AZD1222 COVID-19 vaccine. Produced via immunoSEQ multiplex PCR; TCRdb's table is partial and in-frame only. The sample contains roughly 250,000 clones, over 90% of which appear only once. The sample consisted of peripheral blood, taken on day 0 of AZD1222 vaccination. The receptors come from an adult in good health.

V usage is TRBV6-5 and J usage is TRBJ1-1, with a possible D match to TRBD1 (5 bases). The length of the CDR3 is 16 residues. The V and J ends lost 1 base and 1 base respectively, with 13 bases between them. The V gene's germline CDR1 is MNHEY and CDR2 SVGAGI. The CDR3 sequence: CASSYWVDTGNTEAFF. DNA for the CDR3: TGTGCCAGCAGTTACTGGGTCGACACAGGGAACACTGAAGCTTTCTTT.

The chain carries TRBV6-6 and TRBJ2-7, with D perhaps matching TRBD1 (5 bases). The germline gives CDR1 MNHNY, CDR2 SVGAGI (reference sequence). CDR3 size: 13 residues. Deletions cut 2 bases from V and 2 bases from J, with 7 bases between. DNA for the CDR3: TGTGCCAGCAGTTACGACAGAACCTACGAGCAGTACTTC. Protein sequence: CASSYDRTYEQYF.

This chain joins TRBV7-2 and TRBJ1-3; D gene ambiguous. The V gene's germline CDR1 is SGHTA and CDR2 FQGNSA. V dropped 5 bases and J dropped 4 bases, with 21 bases sitting between them. This CDR3 is 17 amino acids long. This chain's CDR3 is CASSPSTPRTAGNTIYF. The CDR3 DNA reads TGTGCCAGCAGCCCTTCGACACCGCGGACCGCCGGAAACACCATATATTTT. The whole variable domain, remainder taken from reference TRBV7-2 and TRBJ1-3, is GAGVSQSPSNKVTEKGKDVELRCDPISGHTALYWYRQSLGQGLEFLIYFQGNSAPDKSGLPSDRFSAERTGGSVSTLTIQRTQQEDSAVYLCASSPSTPRTAGNTIYFGEGSWLTVV.

This chain connects TRBV6-5 to TRBJ1-6, with no clear D. This CDR3 has 15 amino acids. Germline V gives CDR1 MNHEY, CDR2 SVGAGI. Trimming left V 7 bases short and J 3 bases short, with 13 bases between. DNA for the CDR3: TGTGCCAGCACCTCACTTGGGGACTATAATTCACCCCTCCACTTT. Amino acid sequence: CASTSLGDYNSPLHF.

The gene calls are TRBV19 and TRBJ2-3; 8 bases map to TRBD2. V lost 3 bases to trimming and J lost 2 bases; unmatched junction nucleotides: 4. Germline V gene lookup returns CDR1 LNHDA and CDR2 SQIVND (reference sequence). This CDR3 has 15 residues. DNA of the CDR3: TGTGCCAGTAGTATTGGTAGCGGGATCACAGATACGCAGTATTTT. It specifies CASSIGSGITDTQYF.

The table lists this clone with a count of one. CDR3 protein: CASSQAGGGFLEQYF. The CDR3 DNA is TGTGCCAGCAGCCAAGCAGGGGGAGGATTTTTGGAGCAGTACTTC. The genes are TRBV3-1 (or the pseudogene TRBV3-2) and TRBJ2-7; D is perhaps TRBD1 (7 bases). The CDR3 consists of 15 residues. Germline V gene data show CDR1 as LGHDT and CDR2 as YNNKEL (reference sequence). Trimming took 1 base from V and 7 from J, leaving 17 bases between them.

The chain employs TRBV29-1 and TRBJ1-2, with D possibly being TRBD1 (6 bases). Germline assignment: CDR1 SQVTM and CDR2 ANQGSEA. Trimming cost V 4 bases and J 8 bases, with 29 bases left between them. This CDR3 is 17 amino acids long. Here the CDR3 DNA reads TGCAGCGTTGCGATGAGGGGGACAATTAGGACCCCGGGCGGCTACACCTTC. Its translation: CSVAMRGTIRTPGGYTF.

The chain has TRBV19 and TRBJ2-2; 9 bases are shared with TRBD2. V gave up 9 bases and J gave up 7 bases; unmatched junction bases: 15. Germline V gene data show CDR1 as LNHDA and CDR2 as SQIVND (reference sequence). CDR3 length: 16 residues. As DNA, the CDR3 is TGTGCCAGCAAGATTACTAGCGGGCCTCCCAGCGGGGAGCTGTTTTTT. This gives the protein CASKITSGPPSGELFF.

The chain couples TRBV12-3 or TRBV12-4 to TRBJ2-5; D is possibly TRBD1 or TRBD2 (6 bases each). This CDR3 is 13 amino acids long. V was trimmed by 2 bases and J by 7 bases, leaving 11 bases between them. As DNA, the CDR3 is TGTGCCAGCAGTTTAACGGGGGCTGTGACCCAGTACTTC. Its translation: CASSLTGAVTQYF.

The genes are TRBV18 and TRBJ1-1; 8 nucleotides agree with TRBD1. This CDR3 has 15 residues. From germline, CDR1 is KGHSH and CDR2 LQKENI. Unmatched junction bases numbered 11, after V lost 6 bases and J lost 5 bases. The CDR3 nucleotides are TGTGCCAGCTCCTTTCGGACAGGGATAGAGACTGAAGCTTTCTTT. Translation: CASSFRTGIETEAFF.

V usage is TRBV28 and J usage is TRBJ1-2; a possible D gene is TRBD1 (5 bases). The V end lost 4 bases, the J end lost 8 bases, and 17 bases lay between the germline ends. There are 14 residues in the CDR3. Germline CDR1 is MDHEN and CDR2 is SYDVKM. The CDR3 nucleotides read TGTGCCAGCAGTTCTCTCGGGGCGATCCGGGGCTACACCTTC. Its protein is CASSSLGAIRGYTF.

V usage is TRBV4-1 and J usage is TRBJ2-5; 13 nucleotides match TRBD2. In germline, CDR1 is MGHRA, CDR2 YSYEKL. J gave up 1 base and V 1 base, and 6 bases lay outside the gene matches. The CDR3 is 18 amino acids. As DNA, the CDR3 is TGCGCCAGCAGCCAAGGCAGGACTAGCGGGAGTTTCCAAGAGACCCAGTACTTC. Translation gives CASSQGRTSGSFQETQYF.

The V call is TRBV6-5, the J call TRBJ1-2; D is possibly TRBD1 (5 bases). V was clipped by 5 bases and J by 7 bases, with 8 bases between them. Germline-derived CDR1 and CDR2 are MNHEY and SVGAGI. The length of the CDR3 is 11 residues. In DNA, the CDR3 is TGTGCCAGCAGTCAGGGATCTGGCTACACCTTC. This encodes CASSQGSGYTF.

This chain links TRBV3-1 (or the pseudogene TRBV3-2) with TRBJ2-7, with 7 bases identical to TRBD2. The CDR3 consists of 14 residues. The V gene end was trimmed by 3 bases and the J gene end by 0 bases; junction bases not matched to a gene: 2. Germline CDR1 LGHDT, CDR2 YNNKEL (reference sequence). Here the CDR3 DNA reads TGTGCCAGCAGCCACCAGCGGGGCTCCTACGAGCAGTACTTC. It encodes CASSHQRGSYEQYF.

The chain couples TRBV27 to TRBJ1-1; the D is unclear. V was trimmed by 6 bases and J by 1 base, leaving 15 bases between them. Germline values: CDR1 MNHEY, CDR2 SMNVEV (reference sequence). The CDR3 spans 15 residues. The CDR3 protein is CASRPTFRENTEAFF. CDR3 sequence (DNA): TGTGCCAGCAGGCCGACCTTCCGGGAGAACACTGAAGCTTTCTTT.

This clone was counted once. V and J are TRBV15 and TRBJ2-7, with a weak D call TRBD2 (7 bases). Germline V lookup: CDR1 LNHNV, CDR2 YYDKDF (reference sequence). V lost 1 base, J lost 5 bases, and 15 bases lay in between. The CDR3 is 15 amino acids. The CDR3 nucleotides are TGTGCCACCAGCAGAGGAGTAGGAGGGGGGGACGAGCAGTACTTC. This gives the protein CATSRGVGGGDEQYF.

The chain links TRBV28 to TRBJ2-1; the D is unclear. This CDR3 region has 14 residues. Germline-derived CDR1 and CDR2 are MDHEN and SYDVKM. V dropped 3 bases and J dropped 12 bases, with 18 bases sitting between them. CDR3 nucleotide sequence: TGTGCCAGCAGTTTGACGGTGGGCGGAGACTTGCAGTTCTTC. It specifies CASSLTVGGDLQFF. Drawing the rest from reference TRBV28 and TRBJ2-1, the complete variable domain is DVKVTQSSRYLVKRTGEKVFLECVQDMDHENMFWYRQDPGLGLRLIYFSYDVKMKEKGDIPEGYSVSREKKERFSLILESASTNQTSMYLCASSLTVGGDLQFFGPGTRLTVL.

The chain carries TRBV7-8 and TRBJ2-3; possibly TRBD1 for D (6 bases). The ends were cut back, 5 bases at V and 5 bases at J, with 20 bases in the middle. This CDR3 has 16 amino acids. CDR1 and CDR2 (germline): SGHVS, FQNEAQ. CDR3 in amino acids: CASSQGQSPYVDTQYF. The CDR3 bases are TGTGCCAGCAGCCAAGGACAGAGCCCTTATGTAGATACGCAGTATTTT.

On this clone: Other DNA sequences from this sample encode an identical CDR3 as well. The genes are TRBV20-1 and TRBJ1-4; D gene uncertain. The CDR3 runs to 11 residues. Trimming left V 0 bases short and J 7 bases short, with 3 bases between. CDR1 is DFQATT, CDR2 SNEGSKA, per germline (reference sequence). This chain's CDR3 is CSARDREKLFF. The CDR3 nucleotides read TGCAGTGCTAGAGATCGTGAAAAACTGTTTTTT.

J is TRBJ1-5 and V is TRBV7-8, with no clear D. Trimming left V 3 bases short and J 1 base short, with 10 bases between. Looked up from germline, CDR1 is SGHVS and CDR2 is FQNEAQ. This CDR3 region has 15 residues. CDR3 amino acids: CASSFSSHSNQPQHF. In nucleotides, the CDR3 is TGTGCCAGCAGCTTCAGTTCCCACAGCAATCAGCCCCAGCATTTT.

For the CDR3, the DNA is TGTGCCAGAAGCTTGTTAGATACGCAGTATTTT. This encodes CARSLLDTQYF. The chain joins TRBV5-3 to TRBJ2-3; D gene uncertain. TRBV5-3 is treated as an ORF (open reading frame) with a function not yet certain. The CDR3 sequence is 11 residues long. The V end was cut by 1 base, the J end by 5 bases, with 2 bases between.

This clone was recorded a few times. The V call is TRBV29-1, the J call TRBJ1-6; 7 bases agree with TRBD1. Per the germline V gene, CDR1 is SQVTM and CDR2 is ANQGSEA. The CDR3 consists of 12 residues. The V gene end was trimmed by 4 bases and the J gene end by 6 bases; junction bases not matched to a gene: 0. The CDR3 DNA reads as TGCAGCGTTGGGGACAGTAATTCACCCCTCCACTTT. Encoded protein: CSVGDSNSPLHF.

The V call is TRBV7-9, the J call TRBJ1-1; 8 bases agree with TRBD1. This CDR3 contains 14 residues. Per the germline V gene, CDR1 is SEHNR and CDR2 is FQNEAQ (reference sequence). The V segment lost 5 bases and the J segment 5 bases; nucleotides outside the gene matches: 7. The CDR3 nucleotides read TGTGCCAGCAGCGTAAAGACAGGGGTGACTGAAGCTTTCTTT. Residues: CASSVKTGVTEAFF.